These T cell receptor beta chains were read from a single sample in a study of cytomegalovirus exposure and HLA in healthy donors. TCRdb's copy holds only in-frame clones and misses some; the assay was immunoSEQ multiplex PCR. The profile shows over 130,000 clones, 61% of them singletons. Specimen: PBMCs. These receptor sequences come from a male donor in good health and CMV-seronegative. CDR3s include the opening cysteine and the closing phenylalanine or tryptophan. D genes are given only for firm matches. Part of the rows lack a size; the others show once, few, many or a class for expanded clones.

clone_size	j_call	v_call	d_call	cdr3_length	cdr3_nt	cdr3_aa
NA	TRBJ2-2	TRBV2	NA	16	TGTGCCAGCAGTGCACCTTCGTCCCTAAACACCGGGGAGCTGTTTTTT	CASSAPSSLNTGELFF
once	TRBJ2-5	TRBV5-4	TRBD2	16	TGTGCCAGCAGCTGGGGGACTAGCGGGGGTAAAGAGACCCAGTACTTC	CASSWGTSGGKETQYF
NA	TRBJ2-3	TRBV27	NA	13	TGTGCCAGCAGTTTCCAGGGAACAGATACGCAGTATTTT	CASSFQGTDTQYF
NA	TRBJ1-1	TRBV7-9	TRBD1	14	TGTGCCAGCAGCTTAACGGGGACAGGGTATCACGCTTTCTTT	CASSLTGTGYHAFF
once	TRBJ1-1	TRBV19	NA	14	TGTGCCAGTAGTAGGTCCACAGATTACACTGAAGCTTTCTTT	CASSRSTDYTEAFF
NA	TRBJ1-2	TRBV6-5	NA	13	TGTGCCAGCAGCCGGGGGGGGAACTATGGCTACACCTTC	CASSRGGNYGYTF
NA	TRBJ1-2	TRBV7-8	NA	14	TGTGCCAGCACCACCCTCCAGAGGATCGAAGGCTACACCTTC	CASTTLQRIEGYTF
NA	TRBJ1-2	TRBV6-1	NA	14	TGTGCCAGCAGTGAATCCCTCCGCGTCTATGGCTACACCTTC	CASSESLRVYGYTF
NA	TRBJ2-5	TRBV4-1	TRBD1	17	TGCGCCAGCAGCCAAGATTGGAGAGGGGGCCTCCAAGAGACCCAGTACTTC	CASSQDWRGGLQETQYF
NA	TRBJ1-1	TRBV2	TRBD1	16	TGTGCCAGCAGGCCCGGGACAGGGCTGGCGAACACTGAAGCTTTCTTT	CASRPGTGLANTEAFF
few	TRBJ2-1	TRBV28	NA	13	TGTGCCAGCAGTTTAGTCAACTACAATGAGCAGTTCTTC	CASSLVNYNEQFF
NA	TRBJ2-3	TRBV5-6	NA	14	TGTGCCAGCAGCGTAAAGGGGATTTTAGATACGCAGTATTTT	CASSVKGILDTQYF
few	TRBJ1-6	TRBV6-4	TRBD1	13	TGTGCCAGCAGCGACAGGGGCAATTCACCCCTCCACTTT	CASSDRGNSPLHF
NA	TRBJ2-5	TRBV7-7	TRBD1	13	TGTGCCAGCAGCTTCGACAGGGGAGAGACCCAGTACTTC	CASSFDRGETQYF
few	TRBJ2-1	TRBV9	NA	12	TGTGCCAGCAGCGAGGGGGGGCTTGAGCAGTTCTTC	CASSEGGLEQFF
NA	TRBJ1-1	TRBV18	NA	16	TGTGCCAGCTCACCTGACAGGTCTCATCTGAACACTGAAGCTTTCTTT	CASSPDRSHLNTEAFF
NA	TRBJ2-2	TRBV7-6	TRBD1	18	TGTGCCAGCAGCTTCGGACAGGGGTCGATTATTTTCGCCGGGGAGCTGTTTTTT	CASSFGQGSIIFAGELFF
NA	TRBJ2-1	TRBV28	TRBD1	16	TGTGCCAGCAGACGACAGGGGGACTTTGCCTACAATGAGCAGTTCTTC	CASRRQGDFAYNEQFF
few	TRBJ2-1	TRBV5-1	NA	13	TGCGCCAGCAGCTTGGTCAATCCAAATGAGCAGTTCTTC	CASSLVNPNEQFF
NA	TRBJ2-1	TRBV19	TRBD2	15	TGTGCCAGCTCTTTAGCGGGGGGGGTTCGTAATGAGCAGTTCTTC	CASSLAGGVRNEQFF
once	TRBJ2-1	TRBV7-2	TRBD2	14	TGTGCCAGCAGCTTCGGACTAGCGGACAATGAGCAGTTCTTC	CASSFGLADNEQFF
NA	TRBJ2-5	TRBV5-1	TRBD2	16	TGCGCCAGCAGCTTGATGGGAGGGTCAAGCCAAGAGACCCAGTACTTC	CASSLMGGSSQETQYF
NA	TRBJ2-2	TRBV27	TRBD2	18	TGTGCCAGCAAACCCCCCCCCGCTAGCGGGTTACACACCGGGGAGCTGTTTTTT	CASKPPPASGLHTGELFF
NA	TRBJ1-2	TRBV21-1	NA	14	TGTGCCAGCAGGGCGGGGGGCGCTTGGAGTGGCTACACCTTC	CASRAGGAWSGYTF
NA	TRBJ2-7	TRBV11-1	TRBD1	13	TGTGCCAGCAGCACACCACCCGGGACAGGCCTTTTCTTC	CASSTPPGTGLFF
few	TRBJ2-3	TRBV7-6	TRBD2	17	TGTGCCAGCAGCTCCCCCTGGACTAGCGGGGGGGCAGATACGCAGTATTTT	CASSSPWTSGGADTQYF
NA	TRBJ2-1	TRBV2	TRBD1	16	TGTGCCAGCACTGGGGACAGGGTGGACTTTAGCTTTGAGCAGTTCTTC	CASTGDRVDFSFEQFF
NA	TRBJ1-5	TRBV4-2	TRBD1	18	TGTGCCAGCAGCCGAGGTATCCGACAGGGGATAGTCGGTCAGCCCCAGCATTTT	CASSRGIRQGIVGQPQHF
NA	TRBJ1-6	TRBV7-9	NA	17	TGTGCCAGCAGCTTCAACCCCCCAGGTTTCCATAATTCACCCCTCCACTTT	CASSFNPPGFHNSPLHF
NA	TRBJ1-4	TRBV18	NA	21	TGTGCCAGCTCACCAACTCGGACGGTGGCAGGGCCGTTTTTGACTAATGAAAAACTGTTTTTT	CASSPTRTVAGPFLTNEKLFF
few	TRBJ1-1	TRBV7-3	NA	14	TGTGCCAGCAGCTCCGTAGGGGGGAACACTGAAGCTTTCTTT	CASSSVGGNTEAFF
NA	TRBJ1-1	TRBV7-8	NA	16	TGTGCCAGCAGCTTAGGATTTAGGGGGACGAACACTGAAGCTTTCTTT	CASSLGFRGTNTEAFF
NA	TRBJ2-5	TRBV7-2	TRBD1	15	TGTGCCAGCAGCTCCTCCGGGACAGGGAAAGAGACCCAGTACTTC	CASSSSGTGKETQYF
NA	TRBJ2-2	TRBV5-1	TRBD2	15	TGCGCCAGCAGCTGGGGGACTAGCGGGGTCGGGGAGCTGTTTTTT	CASSWGTSGVGELFF
NA	TRBJ2-3	TRBV15	NA	16	TGTGCCACCAGCAGATCGAGGACTTATGGGGCAGATACGCAGTATTTT	CATSRSRTYGADTQYF
NA	TRBJ2-2	TRBV5-1	TRBD2	15	TGCGCCAGCAGCCCCGGGACTAGTGGTTCAAGGGAGCTGTTTTTT	CASSPGTSGSRELFF
NA	TRBJ1-5	TRBV19	NA	15	TGTGCCAGTAGTAAGGCTGGGCGTAGCAATCAGCCCCAGCATTTT	CASSKAGRSNQPQHF
NA	TRBJ2-5	TRBV15	TRBD2	15	TGTGCCACCAGCAGACCAAACGGGGGGGTAGAGACCCAGTACTTC	CATSRPNGGVETQYF
once	TRBJ1-5	TRBV19	NA	15	TGTGCCAGTAGTACCAGCGGGACACCGCGGACGCCCCAGCATTTT	CASSTSGTPRTPQHF
few	TRBJ1-1	TRBV14	NA	13	TGTGCCAGCAGCCGCGAACAGGGCTCGGAAGCTTTCTTT	CASSREQGSEAFF
few	TRBJ2-5	TRBV9	NA	14	TGTGCCAGCACCAAGAGGAGGGTAGGAGAGACCCAGTACTTC	CASTKRRVGETQYF
once	TRBJ2-1	TRBV10-3	TRBD1	12	TGTGCCATCAGTCAGGGGGTGGATGAGCAGTTCTTC	CAISQGVDEQFF
few	TRBJ1-5	TRBV28	NA	15	TGTGCCAGCAGTTTGAGCGGGTCCGGCGTTCAGCCCCAGCATTTT	CASSLSGSGVQPQHF
NA	TRBJ1-5	TRBV4-1	TRBD1	18	TGCGCCAGCAGCCATGGTACAGGGGGCCGGTCGAGCAATCAGCCCCAGCATTTT	CASSHGTGGRSSNQPQHF
few	TRBJ2-5	TRBV5-1	NA	15	TGCGCCAGCAGGCAGGCCGGGAGCACCGGCGAGACCCAGTACTTC	CASRQAGSTGETQYF
NA	TRBJ1-5	TRBV28	TRBD1	13	TGTGCCAGCAGGGGGGACAGGGGCCAGCCCCAGCATTTT	CASRGDRGQPQHF
once	TRBJ2-7	TRBV30	NA	13	TGTGCCTGGAGTGTAGTCAGGGACTACGAGCAGTACTTC	CAWSVVRDYEQYF
few	TRBJ1-1	TRBV5-5	NA	14	TGTGCCAGCACCCGGTCGGCGGGGGGCACTGAAGCTTTCTTT	CASTRSAGGTEAFF
few	TRBJ2-3	TRBV6-6	NA	14	TGTGCCAGCAGTTACGGGCCTAGCACAGATACGCAGTATTTT	CASSYGPSTDTQYF
NA	TRBJ1-2	TRBV18	NA	13	TGTGCCAGCTCACCATCAGAAAACTATGGCTACACCTTC	CASSPSENYGYTF
NA	TRBJ2-5	TRBV7-3	NA	14	TGTGCCAGCAGCCCCTCTTCGCGGGGAGAGACCCAGTACTTC	CASSPSSRGETQYF
NA	TRBJ2-2	TRBV5-4	TRBD2	16	TGTGCCAGCAGCTTGACTAGCGGGACGAACACCGGGGAGCTGTTTTTT	CASSLTSGTNTGELFF
few	TRBJ2-3	TRBV18	TRBD2	14	TGTGCCAGCTCACCAGGACTAGATGCAGATACGCAGTATTTT	CASSPGLDADTQYF
few	TRBJ1-1	TRBV25-1	TRBD1	17	TGTGCCAGCAGTGAAGACGGGACAGGGCTTCTAGGCACTGAAGCTTTCTTT	CASSEDGTGLLGTEAFF
NA	TRBJ2-7	TRBV11-2	TRBD2	20	TGTGCCAGCAGCTTAGATGTAGGACTAGCGGGGCGACCTGCCTCCTACGAGCAGTACTTC	CASSLDVGLAGRPASYEQYF